Listed here are 29 T cell receptor beta chains from one sample, sequenced in a study of blood T cell repertoires in COVID-19 (dated by TCRdb to 2019 to 2021). The library was built by means of the immunoSEQ multiplex PCR assay. TCRdb retrieved this table from immuneACCESS and kept in-frame rearrangements only. Not all clones are present; in checked studies, unresolved V genes account for under half, and no reason is known for the remainder. The sample yields 310,000 or so clones; around 87% were counted once. Of the sample, 1% falls within the top ten clones. The sequenced sample consisted of peripheral blood. The receptors shown here come from a man aged 50-60 years with active or convalescent COVID-19.

This chain uses TRBV6-2 or TRBV6-3 with TRBJ2-2; no reliable D call. From germline, CDR1 is MNHEY and CDR2 SVGEGT. The V end was cut by 4 bases, the J end by 0 bases, with 12 bases between. This CDR3 region has 16 residues. The CDR3 DNA is TGTGCCAGCAGTTGGGTCCTAGGCCCGAACACCGGGGAGCTGTTTTTT. This gives the protein CASSWVLGPNTGELFF.

This clone appeared a few times. The chain uses TRBV28 and TRBJ1-4; 8 bases map to TRBD1. The CDR3 runs to 16 residues. Trimming cost V 4 bases and J 5 bases; bases outside gene matches: 9. The V gene's germline CDR1 is MDHEN and CDR2 SYDVKM. CDR3 protein: CASSSPTGDKNEKLFF. CDR3 DNA: TGTGCCAGCAGTTCACCGACAGGGGACAAAAATGAAAAACTGTTTTTT.

This chain uses TRBV5-1 with TRBJ2-3; D is perhaps TRBD1 (5 bases). Trimming cost V 1 base and J 1 base, with 10 bases left between them. CDR1 and CDR2 from the germline V gene are SGHRS and YFSETQ. This CDR3 has 15 residues. CDR3 protein: CASSLSAGRTDTQYF. In nucleotides, the CDR3 is TGCGCCAGCAGCTTGTCCGCAGGGCGCACAGATACGCAGTATTTT.

V usage is TRBV19 and J usage is TRBJ1-3; D remains ambiguous. CDR1 and CDR2 (germline): LNHDA, SQIVND (reference sequence). CDR3 length: 18 residues. V was clipped by 6 bases and J by 2 bases, with 23 bases between them. The CDR3 protein is CASRFVGTEGTAGNTIYF. As DNA, the CDR3 is TGTGCCAGTAGGTTTGTCGGTACTGAGGGAACGGCTGGAAACACCATATATTTT.

V usage is TRBV5-1 and J usage is TRBJ2-7; D may be TRBD1 (6 bases). The V end was cut by 2 bases, the J end by 0 bases, with 12 bases between. The CDR3 sequence is 15 residues long. Germline V gene data show CDR1 as SGHRS and CDR2 as YFSETQ. CDR3 residues: CASSFVGAHSYEQYF. The CDR3 nucleotides read TGCGCCAGCAGCTTTGTGGGGGCTCACTCCTACGAGCAGTACTTC.

The rearrangement joins TRBV18 to TRBJ2-1; 9 positions agree with TRBD2. Losses at the gene ends were 0 bases for V and 1 base for J; bases not matched to a gene: 1. Per germline, CDR1 KGHSH and CDR2 LQKENI. CDR3 length: 16 residues. The CDR3 spells CASSPPTSGSYNEQFF. As DNA, the CDR3 is TGTGCCAGCTCACCACCCACTAGCGGGTCCTACAATGAGCAGTTCTTC.

The rearrangement uses TRBV5-1 and TRBJ2-1, with 9 bases fitting TRBD1. The V gene's germline CDR1 is SGHRS and CDR2 YFSETQ. V lost 4 bases, J lost 5 bases, and 4 bases stayed unmatched. The CDR3 is 14 residues long. The CDR3 reads CASSRDRANNEQFF. DNA for the CDR3: TGCGCCAGCAGCAGGGACAGGGCGAACAATGAGCAGTTCTTC. The variable domain in full, with the rest retrieved from reference TRBV5-1 and TRBJ2-1, is KAGVTQTPRYLIKTRGQQVTLSCSPISGHRSVSWYQQTPGQGLQFLFEYFSETQRNKGNFPGRFSGRQFSNSRSEMNVSTLELGDSALYLCASSRDRANNEQFFGPGTRLTVL.

The V call is TRBV19, the J call TRBJ2-1, with 7 bases identical to TRBD1. J lost 2 bases, V lost 7 bases, and 11 bases had no gene match. The CDR3 has 16 residues. Germline CDR1 reads LNHDA; CDR2 reads SQIVND (reference sequence). The CDR3 protein is CASTLRIGGAYNEQFF. The CDR3 coding sequence is TGTGCCAGTACCCTCCGGATAGGGGGCGCCTACAATGAGCAGTTCTTC.

This chain joins TRBV2 and TRBJ2-5, with D possibly TRBD2 on 6 matching bases. CDR1 and CDR2 from the germline V gene are SNHLY and FYNNEI. V lost 6 bases and J lost 7, with 15 bases in between. The CDR3 spans 13 residues. The CDR3 here is CASSSQRVGTQYF. DNA for the CDR3: TGTGCCAGCAGCTCTCAGCGGGTGGGGACCCAGTACTTC.

This clone has a handful of counts. The chain joins TRBV6-5 to TRBJ1-2, with D perhaps matching TRBD1 (6 bases). V was trimmed by 4 bases and J by 4 bases, leaving 10 bases between them. In germline, CDR1 is MNHEY, CDR2 SVGAGI. This CDR3 region has 13 residues. The CDR3 reads CASSSGQRYGYTF. Written as DNA, the CDR3 is TGTGCCAGCAGTTCTGGACAGCGCTATGGCTACACCTTC.

This CDR3 reads CASSPQRVARSSYEQYF. DNA of the CDR3: TGTGCCAGCTCACCACAGCGGGTGGCCCGGAGCTCCTACGAGCAGTACTTC. The chain combines TRBV18 with TRBJ2-7; the D gene is possibly TRBD2 (6 bases). This CDR3 contains 17 residues. With 1 base removed from V and 0 bases from J, the gap between germline ends came to 16 bases. Germline loops: CDR1 KGHSH, CDR2 LQKENI.

The chain uses TRBV28 and TRBJ2-3; D remains unclear. Germline CDR1 and CDR2: MDHEN and SYDVKM. V was clipped by 8 bases and J by 2 bases, with 11 bases between them. There are 13 residues in the CDR3. This CDR3 reads CASHTPNTDTQYF. CDR3 nucleotide sequence: TGTGCCAGCCACACACCAAACACAGATACGCAGTATTTT.

The rearrangement links TRBV19 to TRBJ1-6; D possibly corresponds to TRBD1 (5 bases). This CDR3 spans 13 amino acids. With 4 bases removed from V and 8 bases from J, the gap between germline ends came to 9 bases. From germline, CDR1 is LNHDA and CDR2 SQIVND (reference sequence). The CDR3 here is CASSTTGDSPLHF. Written as DNA, the CDR3 is TGTGCCAGTAGTACTACAGGAGATTCACCCCTCCACTTT.

The chain employs TRBV7-9 and TRBJ1-4; D remains unclear. CDR1 and CDR2 (germline): SEHNR, FQNEAQ (reference sequence). Between the trimmed V and J ends, which lost 5 bases and 7 bases, there was a span of 20 bases. The CDR3 is 16 residues long. The CDR3 sequence: CASSTSIGLWGEKLFF. CDR3 in DNA: TGTGCCAGCAGCACTAGCATAGGTCTCTGGGGTGAAAAACTGTTTTTT.

The chain couples TRBV2 to TRBJ1-4, with TRBD1 matching over 8 bases. The CDR3 extends over 17 amino acids. V shed 6 bases and J 0 bases; nucleotides not matched to a gene: 9. CDR1 is SNHLY and CDR2 is FYNNEI in the germline V gene. CDR3 bases: TGTGCCAGCAGGCAGGGGGCCCAGTCGGCAACTAATGAAAAACTGTTTTTT. It is translated as CASRQGAQSATNEKLFF.

V gene TRBV19 combines with J gene TRBJ1-1; no firm D call. The V end lost 3 bases, the J end lost 6 bases, and 11 bases lay between the germline ends. The CDR3 is 13 amino acids. Looked up from germline, CDR1 is LNHDA and CDR2 is SQIVND (reference sequence). The CDR3 DNA sequence: TGTGCCAGTAGTATTAGGGAGTTCGCTGAAGCTTTCTTT. Protein: CASSIREFAEAFF.

This clone was recorded only once. The CDR3 protein is CASSSGWASYEQYF. CDR3 sequence (DNA): TGTGCCAGCAGCTCCGGCTGGGCTTCCTACGAGCAGTACTTC. The chain combines TRBV7-2 with TRBJ2-7; the D is unclear. The V gene lost 4 bases and the J gene lost 1 base, with 11 bases spanning the gap. Germline V CDR1 and CDR2: SGHTA, FQGNSA. The CDR3 sequence is 14 residues long.

The V and J genes are TRBV2 and TRBJ2-2; 9 bases are a match to TRBD2. Trimming took 8 bases from V and 6 from J; bases not matched to a gene: 10. CDR3 length: 15 amino acids. Germline values: CDR1 SNHLY, CDR2 FYNNEI. The CDR3 loop is CASGGAGGPSGELFF. DNA of the CDR3: TGTGCCAGCGGAGGTGCGGGGGGGCCCTCCGGGGAGCTGTTTTTT.

The V gene is TRBV7-6, the J gene TRBJ2-2, with TRBD2 matching over 8 bases. This CDR3 has 16 amino acids. V gave up 5 bases and J gave up 2 bases; unmatched junction bases: 7. CDR1 and CDR2 from the germline V gene are SGHVS and FNYEAQ. The CDR3 loop reads CASSLLAGTNTGELFF. The CDR3 bases are TGTGCCAGCAGCCTCTTAGCGGGAACTAACACCGGGGAGCTGTTTTTT.

The chain recombines TRBV6-1 with TRBJ2-6, with D unclear. The V gene lost 0 bases and the J gene lost 1 base, with 13 bases spanning the gap. Germline V gene lookup returns CDR1 MNHNS and CDR2 SASEGT. This CDR3 contains 18 residues. CDR3 sequence: CASSEAVSWISGANVLTF. CDR3 nucleotides: TGTGCCAGCAGTGAAGCGGTTAGCTGGATTTCTGGGGCCAACGTCCTGACTTTC.

The chain combines TRBV7-9 with TRBJ2-1; TRBD1 is a possible D gene (5 bases). CDR1 and CDR2 from the germline V gene are SEHNR and FQNEAQ (reference sequence). The CDR3 is 14 residues long. With 2 bases removed from V and 9 bases from J, the gap between germline ends came to 14 bases. In DNA form, the CDR3 reads TGTGCCAGCAGCTTACAGGTCAGGGTTGCTGAGCAGTTCTTC. This gives the protein CASSLQVRVAEQFF.

The V and J genes are TRBV3-1 (or the pseudogene TRBV3-2) and TRBJ1-2; D is possibly TRBD1 (5 bases). V was shortened by 6 bases and J by 2 bases, with 19 bases between the two germline ends. The V gene's germline CDR1 is LGHDT and CDR2 YNNKEL (reference sequence). The CDR3 has 16 amino acids. The CDR3 loop is CASRLSDQGGNYGYTF. The CDR3 bases are TGTGCCAGCAGACTTTCAGACCAGGGTGGAAACTATGGCTACACCTTC.

V and J are TRBV29-1 and TRBJ2-7, with 7 bases fitting TRBD1. This CDR3 region has 14 residues. The V gene's germline CDR1 is SQVTM and CDR2 ANQGSEA. V lost 5 bases and J lost 2; bases outside the gene matches: 9. The chain's CDR3 is CSVHQGVPPYEQYF. CDR3 nucleotides: TGCAGCGTTCATCAGGGGGTCCCCCCCTACGAGCAGTACTTC.

V gene TRBV7-9 combines with J gene TRBJ1-5; D not resolved. In germline, CDR1 is SEHNR, CDR2 FQNEAQ (reference sequence). The V end was cut by 5 bases, the J end by 3 bases, with 11 bases between. This CDR3 spans 14 amino acids. The CDR3 reads CASSLLGDNQPQHF. DNA for the CDR3: TGTGCCAGCAGCCTGTTGGGAGACAATCAGCCCCAGCATTTT.

This clone turned up a few times. V gene TRBV10-1 combines with J gene TRBJ1-5, with D uncertain. Per germline, CDR1 WNHNN and CDR2 SYGVQD (reference sequence). V lost 2 bases, J lost 1 base, and 6 bases lay in between. This CDR3 contains 14 residues. In nucleotides, the CDR3 is TGCGCCAGCAGTGAGAGCACCAGCAATCAGCCCCAGCATTTT. Translating it yields CASSESTSNQPQHF.

The rearrangement joins TRBV4-2 to TRBJ2-5; D not resolved. Germline V lookup: CDR1 LGHNA, CDR2 YNFKEQ. Between the trimmed V and J ends, which lost 4 bases and 3 bases, there was a span of 9 bases. CDR3 length: 13 residues. CDR3 sequence: CASSRSTEETQYF. The CDR3 coding sequence is TGTGCCAGCAGCCGATCGACTGAAGAGACCCAGTACTTC.

V is TRBV5-1 and J is TRBJ1-1, with unresolved D. Trimming took 1 base from V and 6 from J, leaving 10 bases between them. CDR3 length: 13 amino acids. The V gene's germline CDR1 is SGHRS and CDR2 YFSETQ. The CDR3 bases are TGCGCCAGCAGCTTGACAGTACTGGCTGAAGCTTTCTTT. Its protein product is CASSLTVLAEAFF.

This clone was recorded once. The gene calls are TRBV5-1 and TRBJ2-5; 8 bases are a match to TRBD1. Germline assignment: CDR1 SGHRS and CDR2 YFSETQ. The trim removed 4 bases at V and 4 bases at J, leaving 12 bases unmatched. This CDR3 region has 16 residues. This CDR3 is CASSETLRGPGETQYF. In DNA form, the CDR3 reads TGCGCCAGCAGCGAAACACTCAGGGGGCCGGGAGAGACCCAGTACTTC. Variable domain in full (rest from reference TRBV5-1 and TRBJ2-5): KAGVTQTPRYLIKTRGQQVTLSCSPISGHRSVSWYQQTPGQGLQFLFEYFSETQRNKGNFPGRFSGRQFSNSRSEMNVSTLELGDSALYLCASSETLRGPGETQYFGPGTRLLVL.

The chain is built from TRBV9 and TRBJ2-7; TRBD2 aligns across 13 bases. This CDR3 is 14 amino acids long. V shed 3 bases, J shed 5 bases, and the junction held 2 bases outside the gene matches. In germline, CDR1 is SGDLS, CDR2 YYNGEE. CDR3 sequence: CASSGGLAGDEQYF. Written as DNA, the CDR3 is TGTGCCAGCAGCGGAGGACTAGCGGGGGACGAGCAGTACTTC.